This T cell receptor beta chain comes out of a study of blood T cell repertoires in COVID-19. Across the whole study: The United States, Italy and Spain provided the acute and convalescent COVID-19 samples.

Germline V lookup: CDR1 SGHAT, CDR2 FQNNGV. The V and J ends lost 3 bases and 3 bases respectively, with 15 bases between them. The CDR3 totals 15 residues. TCRdb's copy holds only in-frame clones and misses some; the assay was immunoSEQ multiplex PCR. The table includes 200,000 to 300,000 clones, about 83% detected once. The V call is TRBV11-2, the J call TRBJ2-7; perhaps TRBD2 as D (5 bases). The sequence was obtained from a man aged 50 to 59 with acute or convalescent COVID-19. Sequencing was done on a sample of peripheral blood. The CDR3 loop is CASSLSQAVYYEQYF. The DNA of the CDR3 is TGTGCCAGCAGCTTGAGTCAAGCGGTATACTACGAGCAGTACTTC. The entire variable domain, with the rest obtained from reference TRBV11-2 and TRBJ2-7, is as follows: EAGVAQSPRYKIIEKRQSVAFWCNPISGHATLYWYQQILGQGPKLLIQFQNNGVVDDSQLPKDRFSAERLKGVDSTLKIQPAKLEDSAVYLCASSLSQAVYYEQYFGPGTRLTVT.